This entry describes one T cell receptor (beta chain). The target antigen is unknown. The sample belongs to a study of blood T cells in healthy people across ages. The study, taken as a whole, reports: Compared with aged donors, long-lived donors showed fewer expanded clones, suggesting selection.

Using a J-beta primer mix together with a sample-barcoded 5' primer, a second PCR was run for about 7 to 12 cycles. TCRdb ran MiXCR on the 5' RACE reads and lists one entry per CDR3 protein. The sample includes 1.8 million or so distinct CDR3 sequences, 39% seen only once; the top ten take more than 20%. Every donor gave 8 to 10 milliliters of peripheral blood. The CDR3 is made up of 14 amino acids. V was cut by 1 base and J by 6 bases, with 12 bases left in between. CDR1 SGHTA and CDR2 FQGNSA come from the germline V gene. The sample consisted of blood. The chain carries TRBV7-2 and TRBJ1-2; D may be TRBD1 (5 bases). This clonotype originated in a human donor in good health. CDR3 nucleotides: TGTGCCAGCAGCTTAGACCGGGGGTTGGATGGCTACACCTTC. This sequence encodes CASSLDRGLDGYTF.